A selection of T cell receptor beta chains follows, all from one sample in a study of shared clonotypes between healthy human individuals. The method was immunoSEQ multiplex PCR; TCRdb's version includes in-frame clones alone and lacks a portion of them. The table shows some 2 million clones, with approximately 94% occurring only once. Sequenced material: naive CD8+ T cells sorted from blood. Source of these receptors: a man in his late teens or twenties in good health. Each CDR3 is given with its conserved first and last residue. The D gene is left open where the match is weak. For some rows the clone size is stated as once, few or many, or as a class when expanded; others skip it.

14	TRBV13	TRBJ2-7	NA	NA	CASSVQGIDYEQYF	TGTGCCAGCAGCGTACAGGGAATAGACTACGAGCAGTACTTC
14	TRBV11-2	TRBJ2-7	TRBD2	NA	CASSSGGPSYEQYF	TGTGCCAGCAGTAGCGGGGGGCCCTCCTACGAGCAGTACTTC
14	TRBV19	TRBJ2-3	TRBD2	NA	CASGSGASTDTQYF	TGTGCCAGTGGTAGCGGGGCTAGCACAGATACGCAGTATTTT
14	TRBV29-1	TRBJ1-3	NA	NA	CSVDIAVSGNTIYF	TGCAGCGTTGATATCGCGGTCTCTGGAAACACCATATATTTT
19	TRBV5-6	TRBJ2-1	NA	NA	CASSSSGLDYFSSYNEQFF	TGTGCCAGCAGCTCGAGCGGGTTAGATTACTTTTCCTCCTACAATGAGCAGTTCTTC
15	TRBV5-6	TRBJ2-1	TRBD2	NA	CASSPTPSGGNEQFF	TGTGCCAGCAGCCCCACACCTAGCGGGGGGAATGAGCAGTTCTTC
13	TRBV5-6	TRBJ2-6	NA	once	CASSFSGANVLTF	TGTGCCAGCAGCTTTTCTGGGGCCAACGTCCTGACTTTC
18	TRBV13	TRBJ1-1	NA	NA	CASSLGRAGVIGNTEAFF	TGTGCCAGCAGCTTAGGCCGGGCAGGGGTTATTGGGAACACTGAAGCTTTCTTT
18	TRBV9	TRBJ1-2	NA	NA	CASRDSGTGGSIGHGYTF	TGTGCCAGCAGGGATTCTGGGACGGGGGGTTCAATCGGGCATGGCTACACCTTC
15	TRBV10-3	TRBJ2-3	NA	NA	CAISESLGTTDTQYF	TGTGCCATCAGTGAGTCCCTAGGGACCACAGATACGCAGTATTTT
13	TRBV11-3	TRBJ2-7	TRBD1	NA	CASSLGTGDEQYF	TGTGCCAGCAGCTTAGGGACAGGCGACGAGCAGTACTTC
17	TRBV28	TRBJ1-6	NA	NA	CASSFVVGTSYNSPLHF	TGTGCCAGCAGTTTTGTTGTGGGGACTTCCTATAATTCACCCCTCCACTTT
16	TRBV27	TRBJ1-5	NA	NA	CASSNSGHYSNQPQHF	TGTGCCAGCAGTAACTCGGGACACTATAGCAATCAGCCCCAGCATTTT
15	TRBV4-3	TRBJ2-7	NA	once	CASSQDHGSSYEQYF	TGCGCCAGCAGCCAGGACCACGGGAGCTCCTACGAGCAGTACTTC
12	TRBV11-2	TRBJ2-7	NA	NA	CASSPLSGEQYF	TGTGCCAGCAGCCCGCTCAGCGGCGAGCAGTACTTC
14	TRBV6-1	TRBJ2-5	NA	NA	CASSGPAYQETQYF	TGTGCCAGCAGTGGGCCAGCGTACCAAGAGACCCAGTACTTC
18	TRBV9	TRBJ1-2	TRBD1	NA	CASSVATDRGLENYGYTF	TGTGCCAGCAGCGTAGCCACGGACAGGGGGCTAGAAAACTATGGCTACACCTTC
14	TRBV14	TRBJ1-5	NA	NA	CASSHWRLNQPQHF	TGTGCCAGCAGCCATTGGAGGCTTAATCAGCCCCAGCATTTT
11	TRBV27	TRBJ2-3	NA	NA	CASRIGVTQYF	TGTGCCAGCAGAATTGGGGTAACGCAGTATTTT
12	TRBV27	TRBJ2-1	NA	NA	CASSLGGNEQFF	TGTGCCAGCAGTTTGGGTGGCAATGAGCAGTTCTTC
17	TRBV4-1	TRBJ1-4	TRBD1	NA	CASSQDVPTGANEKLFF	TGCGCCAGCAGCCAAGACGTCCCGACAGGGGCTAATGAAAAACTGTTTTTT
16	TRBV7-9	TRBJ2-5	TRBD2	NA	CASSSPWGAGVETQYF	TGTGCCAGCAGCTCCCCCTGGGGAGCGGGAGTGGAGACCCAGTACTTC
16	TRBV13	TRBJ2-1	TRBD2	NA	CASRDSGGSSYNEQFF	TGTGCCAGCAGGGATAGCGGGGGGAGCTCCTACAATGAGCAGTTCTTC
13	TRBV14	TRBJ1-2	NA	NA	CASSQLVAYGYTF	TGTGCCAGCAGCCAACTGGTTGCCTATGGCTACACCTTC
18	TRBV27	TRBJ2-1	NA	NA	CASSLIGQGTLYYNEQFF	TGTGCCAGCAGTTTAATCGGGCAGGGTACTCTCTACTACAATGAGCAGTTCTTC
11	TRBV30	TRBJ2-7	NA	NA	CAWSPGYEQYF	TGTGCCTGGAGCCCAGGGTACGAGCAGTACTTC
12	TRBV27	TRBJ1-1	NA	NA	CASSLDYTEAFF	TGTGCCAGCAGTCTCGATTACACTGAAGCTTTCTTT
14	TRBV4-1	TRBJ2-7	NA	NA	CASSQAGIGYEQYF	TGCGCCAGCAGCCAAGCTGGGATAGGCTACGAGCAGTACTTC
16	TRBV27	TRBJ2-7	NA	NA	CASSFSRGPTTYEQYF	TGTGCCAGCAGTTTCTCACGGGGACCCACGACCTACGAGCAGTACTTC
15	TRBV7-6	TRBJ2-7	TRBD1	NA	CASSLVDTGGDEQYF	TGTGCCAGCAGCTTAGTCGACACAGGGGGCGACGAGCAGTACTTC
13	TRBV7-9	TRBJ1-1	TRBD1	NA	CASSTQGGTEAFF	TGTGCCAGCAGCACCCAGGGGGGGACTGAAGCTTTCTTT
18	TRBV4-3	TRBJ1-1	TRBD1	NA	CASSHDEGTGAGNTEAFF	TGCGCCAGCAGCCACGACGAGGGGACAGGGGCCGGGAACACTGAAGCTTTCTTT
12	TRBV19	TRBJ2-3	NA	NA	CASSTGTDTQYF	TGTGCCAGTAGTACCGGCACAGATACGCAGTATTTT
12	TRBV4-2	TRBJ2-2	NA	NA	CASSQDGGELFF	TGTGCCAGCAGCCAAGACGGAGGGGAGCTGTTTTTT
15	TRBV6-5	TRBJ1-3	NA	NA	CASSYSTGYGNTIYF	TGTGCCAGCAGTTACTCGACGGGTTATGGAAACACCATATATTTT
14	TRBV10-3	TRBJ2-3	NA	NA	CAISGSLPGDTQYF	TGTGCCATCAGTGGTAGTTTGCCCGGGGATACGCAGTATTTT
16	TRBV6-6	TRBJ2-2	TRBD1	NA	CASSYSAGGWTGELFF	TGTGCCAGCAGTTACTCGGCAGGGGGCTGGACCGGGGAGCTGTTTTTT
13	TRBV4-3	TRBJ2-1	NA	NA	CASSQDTGNEQFF	TGCGCCAGCAGCCAAGATACGGGCAATGAGCAGTTCTTC
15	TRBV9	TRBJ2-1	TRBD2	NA	CASSVEGLASTEQFF	TGTGCCAGCAGCGTAGAAGGACTAGCAAGTACTGAGCAGTTCTTC
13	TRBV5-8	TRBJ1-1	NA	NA	CASSPGPNTEAFF	TGTGCCAGCAGCCCGGGACCCAACACTGAAGCTTTCTTT
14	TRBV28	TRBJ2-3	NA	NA	CASSLSGYTDTQYF	TGTGCCAGCAGTTTATCGGGGTACACAGATACGCAGTATTTT